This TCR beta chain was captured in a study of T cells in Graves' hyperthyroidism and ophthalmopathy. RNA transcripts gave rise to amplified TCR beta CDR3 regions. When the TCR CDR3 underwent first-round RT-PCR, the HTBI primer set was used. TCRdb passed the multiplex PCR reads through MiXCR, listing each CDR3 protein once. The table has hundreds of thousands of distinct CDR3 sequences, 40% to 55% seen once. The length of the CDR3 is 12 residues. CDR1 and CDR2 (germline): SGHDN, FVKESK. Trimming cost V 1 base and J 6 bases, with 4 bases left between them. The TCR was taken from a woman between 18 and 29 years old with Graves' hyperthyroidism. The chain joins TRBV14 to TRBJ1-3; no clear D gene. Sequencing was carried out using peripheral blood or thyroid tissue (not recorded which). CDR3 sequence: CASSQAANTIYF. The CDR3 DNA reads TGTGCCAGCAGCCAAGCCGCAAACACCATATATTTT.